A single sample is the source of the 17 T cell receptor beta chains below, sequenced in a study of patients and donors after allogeneic stem cell transplantation. TCRdb re-derived calls from the RT-PCR reads in MiXCR, one entry per CDR3 protein. This table holds roughly 940,000 distinct CDR3 sequences, around 17% found once. Sequencing used blood, either unsorted or a sorted T cell fraction (not recorded which). These TCRs come from a human donor who was either an allogeneic HSCT recipient or a stem cell or donor lymphocyte infusion donor (not recorded which). It is not recorded whose cells these are; they may come from a transplant donor.

This clonotype was observed a few times. This rearrangement joins TRBV19 to TRBJ1-5, with TRBD1 matching over 8 bases. J gave up 0 bases and V 5 bases, and 9 bases lay outside the gene matches. The germline V gene has CDR1 LNHDA and CDR2 SQIVND (reference sequence). The CDR3 length is 17 residues. The CDR3 region has the DNA TGTGCCAGTAGTCTGGGGACAGGAAAGTATAGCAATCAGCCCCAGCATTTT. It specifies CASSLGTGKYSNQPQHF.

The chain links TRBV7-8 to TRBJ2-7, with TRBD2 as a possible D gene (6 bases). The CDR3 consists of 15 residues. From germline, CDR1 is SGHVS and CDR2 FQNEAQ. V lost 1 base, J lost 4 bases, and 14 bases lay in between. The CDR3 is CASSLGVRAGYEQYF. For the CDR3, the DNA is TGTGCCAGCAGCTTAGGTGTGAGAGCGGGTTACGAGCAGTACTTC.

This clonotype came up a few times. The chain uses TRBV15 and TRBJ1-2; D remains ambiguous. Between the trimmed V and J ends, which lost 3 bases and 5 bases, there was a span of 19 bases. CDR1 is LNHNV, CDR2 YYDKDF, per germline (reference sequence). This CDR3 contains 16 residues. The CDR3 reads CATSSPRTGSLYGYTF. In DNA form, the CDR3 reads TGTGCCACCAGCAGCCCCCGGACGGGCTCCCTTTATGGCTACACCTTC.

This clonotype came up a few times. The V and J genes are TRBV7-2 and TRBJ2-1, with D possibly called TRBD1 or TRBD2 (5 bases each). This CDR3 is built from 14 residues. V lost 1 base and J lost 6, with 10 bases in between. Per germline, CDR1 SGHTA and CDR2 FQGNSA. The CDR3 loop is CASSLGWDGNEQFF. DNA for the CDR3: TGTGCCAGCAGCTTAGGATGGGACGGCAATGAGCAGTTCTTC.

A single count supports this clonotype. V and J are TRBV7-8 and TRBJ2-7; perhaps TRBD2 as D (6 bases). V dropped 0 bases and J dropped 6 bases, with 15 bases sitting between them. Germline loops: CDR1 SGHVS, CDR2 FQNEAQ. CDR3 length equals 15 residues. The CDR3 protein is CASSLAFKPGVEQYF. The CDR3 DNA reads TGTGCCAGCAGCTTAGCGTTTAAACCGGGGGTCGAGCAGTACTTC. The variable domain in full, with the rest retrieved from reference TRBV7-8 and TRBJ2-7, is GAGVSQSPRYKVAKRGQDVALRCDPISGHVSLFWYQQALGQGPEFLTYFQNEAQLDKSGLPSDRFFAERPEGSVSTLKIQRTQQEDSAVYLCASSLAFKPGVEQYFGPGTRLTVT.

The chain employs TRBV7-2 and TRBJ1-3, with D hard to call. This CDR3 has 14 amino acids. Germline V gene sequence: CDR1 SGHTA, CDR2 FQGNSA. Trimming removed 1 base from V and 6 bases from J, with 10 bases in between. CDR3 nucleotides: TGTGCCAGCAGCTTAGGCGGGGTCCTAAACACCATATATTTT. It translates to CASSLGGVLNTIYF.

This rearrangement joins TRBV7-9 to TRBJ2-2; the match to TRBD1 covers 9 bases. The J segment lost 5 bases and the V segment lost 2 bases, leaving 6 bases of the junction unmatched. Per germline, CDR1 SEHNR and CDR2 FQNEAQ (reference sequence). The CDR3 runs 16 residues. This chain's CDR3 is CASSLSGTGSTGELFF. The CDR3 DNA is TGTGCCAGCAGCTTATCGGGGACAGGGAGTACCGGGGAGCTGTTTTTT.

V usage is TRBV5-6 and J usage is TRBJ2-2, with no clear D. Trimming took 0 bases from V and 4 from J, leaving 13 bases between them. The CDR3 is made up of 16 amino acids. Looked up from germline, CDR1 is SGHDT and CDR2 is YYEEEE. For the CDR3, the DNA is TGTGCCAGCAGCTTGGCTAGTCGTGGATTCACCGGGGAGCTGTTTTTT. Translated: CASSLASRGFTGELFF.

The chain joins TRBV7-2 to TRBJ2-1; tentative D call: TRBD2 (6 bases). Germline-derived CDR1 and CDR2 are SGHTA and FQGNSA. The CDR3 extends over 14 amino acids. Trimming shortened V by 5 bases and J by 4 bases, and 12 bases separated the two germline ends. The CDR3 loop is CASSRAGGYNEQFF. The CDR3 DNA is TGTGCCAGCAGCCGGGCCGGGGGTTACAATGAGCAGTTCTTC. Based on the CDR3 plus reference TRBV7-2 and TRBJ2-1, the full variable domain is GAGVSQSPSNKVTEKGKDVELRCDPISGHTALYWYRQSLGQGLEFLIYFQGNSAPDKSGLPSDRFSAERTGGSVSTLTIQRTQQEDSAVYLCASSRAGGYNEQFFGPGTRLTVL.

The chain joins TRBV13 to TRBJ1-6; maybe TRBD1 (5 bases). Trimming shortened V by 3 bases and J by 10 bases, and 13 bases separated the two germline ends. This CDR3 has 14 amino acids. Germline CDR1 and CDR2: PRHDT and FYEKMQ (reference sequence). CDR3 DNA sequence: TGTGCCAGCAGCTTCCGGGGGACGAACTCACCCCTCCACTTT. Amino acid sequence: CASSFRGTNSPLHF.

The chain combines TRBV3-1 with TRBJ2-3, with TRBD2 identical over 9 bases. Germline V CDR1 and CDR2: LGHDT, YNNKEL (reference sequence). CDR3 size: 16 residues. V lost 4 bases to trimming and J lost 2 bases; unmatched junction nucleotides: 7. DNA for the CDR3: TGTGCCAGCAGCCTTGTAGCGGGGGCGATCACAGATACGCAGTATTTT. Residues: CASSLVAGAITDTQYF.

This clonotype showed up just a few times. The chain joins TRBV24-1 to TRBJ2-1, with 10 bases identical to TRBD2. The length of the CDR3 is 14 residues. Germline trimming cut 3 bases from V and 9 bases from J; bases unmatched to any gene: 4. From germline, CDR1 is KGHDR and CDR2 SFDVKD. The CDR3 is CATSDPAGGIEQFF. DNA for the CDR3: TGTGCCACCAGTGATCCAGCGGGAGGGATTGAGCAGTTCTTC.

A few counts support this clonotype. The CDR3 loop reads CATSEAGTSGRQETQYF. The CDR3, as DNA: TGTGCCACCAGTGAGGCCGGGACTAGCGGGAGACAAGAGACCCAGTACTTC. The chain employs TRBV24-1 and TRBJ2-5; 14 positions agree with TRBD2. V lost 4 bases to trimming and J lost 2 bases; unmatched junction nucleotides: 5. This CDR3 is built from 17 residues. Germline CDR1 and CDR2: KGHDR and SFDVKD.

Turning to this clonotype: The junction differs from germline at one of its ends, possibly a read error. This chain connects TRBV11-2 to TRBJ2-2, with 8 positions matching TRBD1. This CDR3 is 15 amino acids long. Germline V CDR1 and CDR2: SGHAT, FQNNGV. This CDR3 reads CASSLTLDRVGITSF. The CDR3 region has the DNA TGTGCCAGCAGCTTGACATTGGACAGGGTGGGGATCACGTCCTTT.

This clonotype was recorded a few times. The chain uses TRBV4-1 and TRBJ2-2; the match to TRBD2 covers 12 bases. V lost 5 bases to trimming and J lost 7 bases; unmatched junction nucleotides: 11. Germline values: CDR1 MGHRA, CDR2 YSYEKL. The CDR3 spans 17 residues. For the CDR3, the DNA is TGCGCCAGCAGCAGTCGACTAGCGGGGGCCCACGGCGGGGAGCTGTTTTTT. Encoded protein: CASSSRLAGAHGGELFF.

This clonotype appeared a few times. This rearrangement joins TRBV5-1 to TRBJ2-5; TRBD1 is a possible D gene (6 bases). The CDR3 is 14 residues long. V lost 4 bases and J lost 4, with 14 bases in between. The germline CDR1 and CDR2 sequences are SGHRS and YFSETQ. Here the CDR3 DNA reads TGCGCCAGCAGCCCACCGACAGGTTCAGAGACCCAGTACTTC. Its translation is CASSPPTGSETQYF.

This sequence joins TRBV20-1 and TRBJ1-4; possibly TRBD1 for D (5 bases). The V end lost 1 base, the J end lost 4 bases, and 10 bases lay between the germline ends. The CDR3 is 14 amino acids. Germline CDR1 and CDR2: DFQATT and SNEGSKA (reference sequence). CDR3 amino acids: CSARGTGNNEKLFF. In DNA, the CDR3 is TGCAGTGCTAGAGGCACAGGAAATAATGAAAAACTGTTTTTT.